This TCR beta chain was recovered during a study of cytomegalovirus exposure and HLA in healthy donors. Study details: Across under 450 genotyped donors, about 86% landed in the Caucasian-associated ancestry cluster.

The CDR3 length is 14 residues. The germline gives CDR1 SGHTA, CDR2 FQGNSA. Trimming took 0 bases from V and 6 from J; bases not matched to a gene: 0. The PCR ran on 60 Vbeta and 13 Jbeta primers. The table came from immunoSEQ multiplex PCR; TCRdb's copy has only in-frame clones and leaves some out. The sample consists of 55,000 to 65,000 clones, 75% to 85% of them appearing once. The TCR sequence derives from a woman aged 40 to 49 in good health and CMV-seronegative. Material for sequencing was PBMCs. The V call is TRBV7-2, the J call TRBJ2-2; TRBD1 agrees at 8 bases. Here the CDR3 DNA reads TGTGCCAGCAGCTTAGCACAGGGGGCCGGGGAGCTGTTTTTT. The encoded protein is CASSLAQGAGELFF.